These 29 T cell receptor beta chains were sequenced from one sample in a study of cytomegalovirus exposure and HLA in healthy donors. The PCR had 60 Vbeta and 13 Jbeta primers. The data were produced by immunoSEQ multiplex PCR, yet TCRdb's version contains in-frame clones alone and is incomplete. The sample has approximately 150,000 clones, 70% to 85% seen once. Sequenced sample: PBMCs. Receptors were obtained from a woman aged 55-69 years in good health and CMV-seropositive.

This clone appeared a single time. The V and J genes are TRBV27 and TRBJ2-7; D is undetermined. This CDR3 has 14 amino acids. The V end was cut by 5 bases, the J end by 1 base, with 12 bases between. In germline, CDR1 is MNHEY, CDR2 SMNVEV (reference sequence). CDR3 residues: CASSPLRGSYEQYF. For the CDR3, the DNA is TGTGCCAGCAGTCCTCTTCGAGGTTCCTACGAGCAGTACTTC.

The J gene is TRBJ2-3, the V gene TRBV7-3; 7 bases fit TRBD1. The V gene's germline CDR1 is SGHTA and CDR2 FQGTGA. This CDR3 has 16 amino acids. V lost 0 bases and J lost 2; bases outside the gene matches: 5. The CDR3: CASSLTKGQHTDTQYF. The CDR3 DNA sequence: TGTGCCAGCAGCTTAACCAAGGGACAGCACACAGATACGCAGTATTTT.

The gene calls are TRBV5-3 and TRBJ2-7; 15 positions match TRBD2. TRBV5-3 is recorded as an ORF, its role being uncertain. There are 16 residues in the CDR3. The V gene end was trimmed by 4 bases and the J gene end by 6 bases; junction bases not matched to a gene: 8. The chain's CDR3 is CARSASGTSGRFEQYF. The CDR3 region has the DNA TGTGCCAGAAGCGCGTCCGGGACTAGCGGGAGGTTCGAGCAGTACTTC.

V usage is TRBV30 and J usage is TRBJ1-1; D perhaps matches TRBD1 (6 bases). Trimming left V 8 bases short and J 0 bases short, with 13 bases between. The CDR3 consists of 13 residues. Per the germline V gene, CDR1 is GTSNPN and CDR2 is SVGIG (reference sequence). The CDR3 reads CAARQDLNTEAFF. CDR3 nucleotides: TGTGCCGCGCGACAGGACCTGAACACTGAAGCTTTCTTT.

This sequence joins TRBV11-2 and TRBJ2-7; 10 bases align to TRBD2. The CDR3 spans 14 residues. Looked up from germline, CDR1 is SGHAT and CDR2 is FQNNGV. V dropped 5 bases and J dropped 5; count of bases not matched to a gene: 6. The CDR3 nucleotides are TGTGCCAGCAGCATTGAAGGACTAGCGGACGAGCAGTACTTC. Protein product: CASSIEGLADEQYF.

This chain's CDR3 is CASSPAPTSYEQYF. CDR3 nucleotide sequence: TGTGCCAGCAGCCCTGCACCCACATCATACGAGCAGTACTTC. The chain carries TRBV7-8 and TRBJ2-7; D is unresolved. This CDR3 comprises 14 residues. The V gene's germline CDR1 is SGHVS and CDR2 FQNEAQ. The V end lost 5 bases, the J end lost 4 bases, and 15 bases lay between the germline ends.

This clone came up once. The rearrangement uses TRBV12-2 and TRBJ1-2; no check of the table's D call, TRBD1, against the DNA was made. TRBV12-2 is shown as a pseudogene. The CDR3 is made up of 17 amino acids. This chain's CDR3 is CASRYSGGCLTFYGYTF. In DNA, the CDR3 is TGTGCAAGTCGCTACTCAGGGGGCTGCCTGACGTTCTATGGCTACACCTTC.

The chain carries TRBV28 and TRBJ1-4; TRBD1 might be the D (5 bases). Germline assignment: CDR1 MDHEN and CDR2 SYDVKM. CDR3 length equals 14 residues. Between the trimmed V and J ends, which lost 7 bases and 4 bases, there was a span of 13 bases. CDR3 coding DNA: TGTGCCAGCACCTTGGACACGCTTAATGAAAAACTGTTTTTT. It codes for CASTLDTLNEKLFF.

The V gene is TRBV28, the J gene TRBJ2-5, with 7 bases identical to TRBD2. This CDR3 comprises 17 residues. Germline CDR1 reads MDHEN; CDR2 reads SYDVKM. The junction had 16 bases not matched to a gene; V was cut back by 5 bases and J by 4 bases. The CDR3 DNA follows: TGTGCCAGCAGTCTCGGGTCCTCTAGCGGACGTGGAGAGACCCAGTACTTC. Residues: CASSLGSSSGRGETQYF. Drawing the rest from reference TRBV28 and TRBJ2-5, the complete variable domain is DVKVTQSSRYLVKRTGEKVFLECVQDMDHENMFWYRQDPGLGLRLIYFSYDVKMKEKGDIPEGYSVSREKKERFSLILESASTNQTSMYLCASSLGSSSGRGETQYFGPGTRLLVL.

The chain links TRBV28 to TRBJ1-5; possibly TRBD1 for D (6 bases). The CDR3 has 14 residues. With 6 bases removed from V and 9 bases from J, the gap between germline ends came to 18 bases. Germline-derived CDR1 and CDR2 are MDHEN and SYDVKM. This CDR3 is CASRPGTPSGPQHF. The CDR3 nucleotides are TGTGCCAGCAGACCCGGGACACCCAGCGGGCCCCAGCATTTT.

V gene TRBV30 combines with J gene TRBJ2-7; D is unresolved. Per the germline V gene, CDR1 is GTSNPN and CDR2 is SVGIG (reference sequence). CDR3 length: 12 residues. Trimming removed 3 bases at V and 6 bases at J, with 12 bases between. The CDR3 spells CAWSRISGEQYF. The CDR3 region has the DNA TGTGCCTGGAGCCGTATATCGGGCGAGCAGTACTTC.

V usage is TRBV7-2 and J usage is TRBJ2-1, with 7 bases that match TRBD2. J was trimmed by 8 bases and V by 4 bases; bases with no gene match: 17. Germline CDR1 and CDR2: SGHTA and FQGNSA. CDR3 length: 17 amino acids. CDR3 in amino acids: CASSSSGGSIFGHEQFF. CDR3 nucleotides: TGTGCCAGCAGCTCCTCCGGCGGGAGCATCTTCGGCCATGAGCAGTTCTTC.

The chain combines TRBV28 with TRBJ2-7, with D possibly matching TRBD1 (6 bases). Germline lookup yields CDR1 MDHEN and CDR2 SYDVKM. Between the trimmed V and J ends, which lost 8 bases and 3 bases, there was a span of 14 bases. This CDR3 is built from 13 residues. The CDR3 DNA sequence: TGTGCCAGCGACAGGCGAGGGGACTACGAGCAGTACTTC. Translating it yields CASDRRGDYEQYF. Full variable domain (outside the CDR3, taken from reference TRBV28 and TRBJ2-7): DVKVTQSSRYLVKRTGEKVFLECVQDMDHENMFWYRQDPGLGLRLIYFSYDVKMKEKGDIPEGYSVSREKKERFSLILESASTNQTSMYLCASDRRGDYEQYFGPGTRLTVT.

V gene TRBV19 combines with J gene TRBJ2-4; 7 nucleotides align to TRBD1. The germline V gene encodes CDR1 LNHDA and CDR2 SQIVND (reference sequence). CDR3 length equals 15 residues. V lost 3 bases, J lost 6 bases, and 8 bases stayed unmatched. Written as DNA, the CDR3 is TGTGCCAGTAGTATTAGAGGACAGGTGGGAAACATTCAGTACTTC. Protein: CASSIRGQVGNIQYF. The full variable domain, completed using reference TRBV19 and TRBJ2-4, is DGGITQSPKYLFRKEGQNVTLSCEQNLNHDAMYWYRQDPGQGLRLIYYSQIVNDFQKGDIAEGYSVSREKKESFPLTVTSAQKNPTAFYLCASSIRGQVGNIQYFGAGTRLSVL.

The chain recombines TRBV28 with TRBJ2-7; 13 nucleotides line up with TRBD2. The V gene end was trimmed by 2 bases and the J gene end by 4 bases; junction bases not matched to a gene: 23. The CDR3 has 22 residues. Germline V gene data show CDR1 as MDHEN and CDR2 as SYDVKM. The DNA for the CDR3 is TGTGCCAGCAGTTTAGGTGTAAATGGTCGCGGACTAGCGGGAGTAAAGAGTTACGAGCAGTACTTC. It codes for CASSLGVNGRGLAGVKSYEQYF.

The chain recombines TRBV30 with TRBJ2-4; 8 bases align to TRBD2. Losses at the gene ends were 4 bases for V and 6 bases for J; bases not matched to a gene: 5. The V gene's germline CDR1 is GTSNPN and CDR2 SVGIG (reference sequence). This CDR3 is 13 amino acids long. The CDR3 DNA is TGTGCCTGGACGACGGGGGGGAGAAACATTCAGTACTTC. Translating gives CAWTTGGRNIQYF.

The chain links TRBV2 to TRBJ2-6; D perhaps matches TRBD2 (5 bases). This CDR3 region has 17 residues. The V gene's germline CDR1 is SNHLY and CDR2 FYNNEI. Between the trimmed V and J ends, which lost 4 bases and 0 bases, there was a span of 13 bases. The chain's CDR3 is CASSGPDGVSGANVLTF. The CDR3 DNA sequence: TGTGCCAGCAGTGGCCCAGACGGGGTCTCTGGGGCCAACGTCCTGACTTTC. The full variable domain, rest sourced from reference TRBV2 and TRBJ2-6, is EPEVTQTPSHQVTQMGQEVILRCVPISNHLYFYWYRQILGQKVEFLVSFYNNEISEKSEIFDDQFSVERPDGSNFTLKIRSTKLEDSAMYFCASSGPDGVSGANVLTFGAGSRLTVL.

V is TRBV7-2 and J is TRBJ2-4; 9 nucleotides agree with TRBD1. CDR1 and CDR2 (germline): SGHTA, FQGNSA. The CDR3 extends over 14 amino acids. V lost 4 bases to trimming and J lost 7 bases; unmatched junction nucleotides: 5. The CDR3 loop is CASSSTGGRNIQYF. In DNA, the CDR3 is TGTGCCAGCAGCTCGACAGGGGGAAGGAACATTCAGTACTTC.

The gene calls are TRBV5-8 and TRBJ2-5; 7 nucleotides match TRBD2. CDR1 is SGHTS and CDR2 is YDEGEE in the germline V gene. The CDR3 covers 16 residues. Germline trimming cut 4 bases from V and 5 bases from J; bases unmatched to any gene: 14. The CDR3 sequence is CASSRGGASGGETQYF. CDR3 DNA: TGTGCCAGCAGCCGAGGAGGGGCTAGCGGTGGGGAGACCCAGTACTTC.

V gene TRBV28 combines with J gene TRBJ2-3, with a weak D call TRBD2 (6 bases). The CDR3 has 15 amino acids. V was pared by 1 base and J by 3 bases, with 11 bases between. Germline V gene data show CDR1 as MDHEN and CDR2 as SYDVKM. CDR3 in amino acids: CASSLFPGDTDTQYF. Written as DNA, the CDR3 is TGTGCCAGCAGTTTATTTCCGGGAGATACAGATACGCAGTATTTT. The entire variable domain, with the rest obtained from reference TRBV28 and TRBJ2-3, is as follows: DVKVTQSSRYLVKRTGEKVFLECVQDMDHENMFWYRQDPGLGLRLIYFSYDVKMKEKGDIPEGYSVSREKKERFSLILESASTNQTSMYLCASSLFPGDTDTQYFGPGTRLTVL.

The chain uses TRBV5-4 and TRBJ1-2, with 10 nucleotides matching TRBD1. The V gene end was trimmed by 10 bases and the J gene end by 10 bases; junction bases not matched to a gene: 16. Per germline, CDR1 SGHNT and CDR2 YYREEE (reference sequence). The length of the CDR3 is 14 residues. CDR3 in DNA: TGTGCCTCCCTCGACAGGGGGCAGACGGGGGACTACACCTTC. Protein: CASLDRGQTGDYTF.

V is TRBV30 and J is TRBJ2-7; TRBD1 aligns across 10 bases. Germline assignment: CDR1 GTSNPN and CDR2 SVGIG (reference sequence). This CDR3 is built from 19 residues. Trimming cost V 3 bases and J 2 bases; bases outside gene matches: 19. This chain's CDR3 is CAWRAPGQGWTGGTYEQYF. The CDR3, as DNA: TGTGCCTGGAGGGCACCGGGACAGGGGTGGACGGGAGGTACCTACGAGCAGTACTTC.

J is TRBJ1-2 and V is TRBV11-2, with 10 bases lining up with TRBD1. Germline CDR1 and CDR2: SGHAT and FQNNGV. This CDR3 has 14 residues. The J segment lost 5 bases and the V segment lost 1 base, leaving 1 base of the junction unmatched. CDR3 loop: CASSLVGQGYGYTF. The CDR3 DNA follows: TGTGCCAGCAGCTTAGTGGGACAGGGGTATGGCTACACCTTC.

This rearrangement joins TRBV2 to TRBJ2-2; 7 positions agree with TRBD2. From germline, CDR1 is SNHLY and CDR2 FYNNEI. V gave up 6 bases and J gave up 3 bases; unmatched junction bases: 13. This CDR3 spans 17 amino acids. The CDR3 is CASRFAGAPIDTGELFF. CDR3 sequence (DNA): TGTGCCAGCAGATTTGCGGGAGCTCCGATTGACACCGGGGAGCTGTTTTTT.

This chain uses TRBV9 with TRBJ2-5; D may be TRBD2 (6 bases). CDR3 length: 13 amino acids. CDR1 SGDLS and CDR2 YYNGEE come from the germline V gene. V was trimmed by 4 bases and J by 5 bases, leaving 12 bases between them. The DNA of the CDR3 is TGTGCCAGCAGCTCGGGACTCTGGGAGACCCAGTACTTC. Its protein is CASSSGLWETQYF. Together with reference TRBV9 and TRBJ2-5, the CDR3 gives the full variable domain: DSGVTQTPKHLITATGQRVTLRCSPRSGDLSVYWYQQSLDQGLQFLIQYYNGEERAKGNILERFSAQQFPDLHSELNLSSLELGDSALYFCASSSGLWETQYFGPGTRLLVL.

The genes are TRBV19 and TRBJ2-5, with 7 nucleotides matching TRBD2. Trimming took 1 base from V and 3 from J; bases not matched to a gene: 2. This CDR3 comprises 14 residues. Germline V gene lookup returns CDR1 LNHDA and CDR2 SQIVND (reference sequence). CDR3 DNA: TGTGCCAGTAGTATAGGCGGGGGAGAAGAGACCCAGTACTTC. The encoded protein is CASSIGGGEETQYF.

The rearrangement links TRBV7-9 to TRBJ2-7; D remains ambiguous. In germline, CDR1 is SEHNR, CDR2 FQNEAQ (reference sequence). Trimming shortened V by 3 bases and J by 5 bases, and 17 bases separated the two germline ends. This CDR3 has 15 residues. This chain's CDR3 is CASSLVPGEINEQYF. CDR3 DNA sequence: TGTGCCAGCAGCTTGGTCCCGGGTGAAATCAACGAGCAGTACTTC.

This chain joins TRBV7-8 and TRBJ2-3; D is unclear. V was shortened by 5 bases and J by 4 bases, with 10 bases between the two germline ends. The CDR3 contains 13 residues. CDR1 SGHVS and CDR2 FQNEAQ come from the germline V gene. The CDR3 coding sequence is TGTGCCAGCAGCACGCGAGAGGCAGATACGCAGTATTTT. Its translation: CASSTREADTQYF.

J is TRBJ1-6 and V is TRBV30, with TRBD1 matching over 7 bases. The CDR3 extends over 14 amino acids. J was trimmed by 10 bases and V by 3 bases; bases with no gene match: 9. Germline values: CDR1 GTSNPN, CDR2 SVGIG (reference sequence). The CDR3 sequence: CAWRAPGGFSPLHF. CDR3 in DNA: TGTGCCTGGAGGGCACCAGGGGGTTTCTCACCCCTCCACTTT.